This TCR beta chain was recovered during a study of lymphopenia after photon versus proton radiotherapy. General study results and limits: Only patients who died were analyzed for survival; proton advantage is unproven. Oligoclonal CD8+ Temra expansion after nadir drove photon patients' diversity drop. Post-nadir TCR diversity decline inversely tracked overall survival among those who died. Relative stability marked proton patients; photon patients lost diversity and naive cells.

Generated by immunoSEQ multiplex PCR, the TCRdb table keeps only in-frame clones and is missing some. The table records about 160,000 clones, approximately 91% of them present only once. The CDR3 covers 14 residues. Per the germline V gene, CDR1 is SGHTA and CDR2 is FQGNSA. The V gene end was trimmed by 3 bases and the J gene end by 7 bases; junction bases not matched to a gene: 4. A note on this clone: The antigen is undetermined.

The chain recombines TRBV7-2 with TRBJ2-2, with TRBD2 matching over 8 bases. Here the sequenced sample was peripheral blood, taken from a patient treated with photon-based radiotherapy. This TCR was recovered from a man aged 45-65 years with gastric cancer. Written as DNA, the CDR3 is TGTGCCAGCAGCTTGGCGGGGGGCATCGGGGAGCTGTTTTTT. This encodes CASSLAGGIGELFF.